This TCR beta chain is drawn from a study of immune heterogeneity within non-small cell lung tumors. This CDR3 has 15 residues. V was cut by 2 bases and J by 0 bases, with 9 bases left in between. Germline V gene lookup returns CDR1 SGHNT and CDR2 YYREEE (reference sequence). As template, the study used bulk tumor genomic DNA at 600 ng per sample. During surgery, each primary tumor gave multiple biopsies spaced as far apart as possible. Enrolled individuals presented with untreated, newly diagnosed non-small cell lung cancer and received curative surgery. Each donor was a newly diagnosed non-small cell lung cancer patient undergoing surgery with curative intent. Multiplex PCR with 32 V and 13 J primers amplified TCR beta CDR3. TCRdb analysed the multiplex PCR reads with MiXCR anew, one entry per CDR3 protein. The data show under 35,000 distinct CDR3 sequences, with 28% seen just once and 3% to 4.5% held by the top ten.

The table lists this clonotype with a few counts. Specimen: lung tumor tissue. The source of this sequence is a man between 40 and 49 years old with non-small cell lung cancer. The rearrangement joins TRBV5-4 to TRBJ2-1; D call uncertain. In nucleotides, the CDR3 is TGTGCCAGCAGCTTAGGTAAAAACTCCTACAATGAGCAGTTCTTC. Its protein is CASSLGKNSYNEQFF.